The 20 T cell receptor beta chains reported below all come from one sample, sequenced in a study of T cell responses to AZD1222 COVID-19 vaccine. Produced via immunoSEQ multiplex PCR; TCRdb's table is partial and in-frame only. The sample consists of fewer than 150,000 clones, approximately 90% of them appearing once. The specimen comprised peripheral blood, sampled 28 days after the second AZD1222 dose. The receptors here all came from an adult who received the AZD1222 COVID-19 vaccine.

The chain carries TRBV6-5 and TRBJ2-7; D is unresolved. CDR3 length: 14 residues. Trimming left V 1 base short and J 7 bases short, with 14 bases between. In germline, CDR1 is MNHEY, CDR2 SVGAGI. CDR3 region: CASSYFSRSGEQYF. The CDR3 bases are TGTGCCAGCAGTTACTTTAGCCGGTCTGGTGAGCAGTACTTC.

The chain links TRBV18 to TRBJ2-7; D gene unclear. Per the germline V gene, CDR1 is KGHSH and CDR2 is LQKENI. The CDR3 loop spans 14 amino acids. With 4 bases removed from V and 4 bases from J, the gap between germline ends came to 14 bases. In nucleotides, the CDR3 is TGTGCCAGCTCACTATCCCGGTCCTATTACGAGCAGTACTTC. Protein product: CASSLSRSYYEQYF.

This clone was counted a single time. The chain recombines TRBV3-1 (or the pseudogene TRBV3-2) with TRBJ1-5, with 8 positions matching TRBD1. Germline lookup yields CDR1 LGHDT and CDR2 YNNKEL (reference sequence). The CDR3 loop spans 14 amino acids. Trimming took 4 bases from V and 10 from J; bases not matched to a gene: 9. CDR3 nucleotide sequence: TGTGCCAGCAGCCCAGGGCAGGGGGCGAAACCCCAGCATTTT. As protein: CASSPGQGAKPQHF.

V and J are TRBV18 and TRBJ1-1; D remains ambiguous. V shed 5 bases and J shed 1 base, with 11 bases lying between them. CDR1 and CDR2 from the germline V gene are KGHSH and LQKENI. The CDR3 is made up of 14 amino acids. The CDR3 spells CASSTTDPNTEAFF. Here the CDR3 DNA reads TGTGCCAGCTCAACGACGGACCCGAACACTGAAGCTTTCTTT.

The gene calls are TRBV7-8 and TRBJ2-1; no definite D call. The germline V and J ends were trimmed by 5 bases and 7 bases, with 24 bases remaining between them. Germline V gene sequence: CDR1 SGHVS, CDR2 FQNEAQ. This CDR3 spans 17 amino acids. The CDR3 region has the DNA TGTGCCAGCAGCATGAACCAGGTTGCCAAACTACGGAATGAGCAGTTCTTC. It encodes CASSMNQVAKLRNEQFF. The variable domain in full, completed from reference TRBV7-8 and TRBJ2-1, reads GAGVSQSPRYKVAKRGQDVALRCDPISGHVSLFWYQQALGQGPEFLTYFQNEAQLDKSGLPSDRFFAERPEGSVSTLKIQRTQQEDSAVYLCASSMNQVAKLRNEQFFGPGTRLTVL.

The V and J genes are TRBV5-5 and TRBJ2-5; no reliable D call. The CDR3 sequence is 14 residues long. Trimming pared 0 bases from V and 5 bases from J, leaving 11 bases between. CDR1 and CDR2 (germline): SGHKS, YYEKEE (reference sequence). CDR3 loop: CASSLGFIRETQYF. DNA of the CDR3: TGTGCCAGCAGCTTGGGATTCATAAGGGAGACCCAGTACTTC.

The V call is TRBV7-8, the J call TRBJ2-7; the D call may be TRBD1 or TRBD2 (5 bases each). In germline, CDR1 is SGHVS, CDR2 FQNEAQ. The CDR3 is 15 residues long. With 0 bases removed from V and 2 bases from J, the gap between germline ends came to 11 bases. CDR3 nucleotide sequence: TGTGCCAGCAGCTTAGCTCGGGGCAGAGCCTACGAGCAGTACTTC. As protein: CASSLARGRAYEQYF.

This clone was seen just once. The gene calls are TRBV27 and TRBJ2-3, with TRBD2 matching 8 bases. Germline V gene data show CDR1 as MNHEY and CDR2 as SMNVEV (reference sequence). V was clipped by 4 bases and J by 8 bases; unmatched bases: 8. CDR3 length: 14 residues. In DNA form, the CDR3 reads TGTGCCAGCAGTTCGCCCGGCGGGGGGATTACGCAGTATTTT. This gives the protein CASSSPGGGITQYF.

The rearrangement links TRBV28 to TRBJ2-7; TRBD1 matches 8 bases. Germline V CDR1 and CDR2: MDHEN, SYDVKM. V shed 7 bases, J shed 2 bases, and the junction held 13 bases outside the gene matches. There are 16 residues in the CDR3. The chain's CDR3 is CASISLLQGAPYEQYF. The CDR3 bases are TGTGCCAGCATCTCACTCCTCCAGGGGGCCCCCTACGAGCAGTACTTC.

The J gene is TRBJ2-5, the V gene TRBV29-1; D unclear. The germline gives CDR1 SQVTM, CDR2 ANQGSEA. Trimming removed 3 bases at V and 0 bases at J, with 17 bases between. This CDR3 comprises 16 residues. CDR3 region: CSVEDINFLYQETQYF. The CDR3, as DNA: TGCAGCGTTGAGGATATCAATTTCCTATACCAAGAGACCCAGTACTTC.

The chain combines TRBV29-1 with TRBJ1-2; 10 bases line up with TRBD1. CDR1 is SQVTM, CDR2 ANQGSEA, per germline. The CDR3 is 16 amino acids. The V and J ends lost 5 bases and 7 bases, in that order; junction bases with no gene match: 16. CDR3 sequence (DNA): TGCAGCGTTAGACCGACCGGGACAGGGGCCTCAGGTGGCTACACCTTC. It translates to CSVRPTGTGASGGYTF. Drawing the rest from reference TRBV29-1 and TRBJ1-2, the complete variable domain is SAVISQKPSRDICQRGTSLTIQCQVDSQVTMMFWYRQQPGQSLTLIATANQGSEATYESGFVIDKFPISRPNLTFSTLTVSNMSPEDSSIYLCSVRPTGTGASGGYTFGSGTRLTVV.

This clone was seen just once. The chain carries TRBV7-2 and TRBJ1-2, with D unclear. The germline V and J ends were trimmed by 2 bases and 2 bases, with 15 bases remaining between them. The CDR3 runs to 16 residues. Germline V gene sequence: CDR1 SGHTA, CDR2 FQGNSA. The CDR3 nucleotides are TGTGCCAGCAGCTTAAAGACTGACCCGAAAAACTATGGCTACACCTTC. The encoded protein is CASSLKTDPKNYGYTF.

J is TRBJ2-4 and V is TRBV6-6; D might be TRBD1 (7 bases). The CDR3 runs 16 residues. Germline CDR1 and CDR2: MNHNY and SVGAGI (reference sequence). Trimming stripped 6 bases from V and 0 bases from J, with 15 bases between. The CDR3 is CASSQNQGGAKNIQYF. CDR3 coding DNA: TGTGCCAGCAGCCAGAATCAGGGGGGAGCCAAAAACATTCAGTACTTC.

V usage is TRBV2 and J usage is TRBJ1-1; possible D gene TRBD1, 5 bases. This CDR3 is built from 12 residues. Trimming shortened V by 8 bases and J by 11 bases, and 18 bases separated the two germline ends. Germline assignment: CDR1 SNHLY and CDR2 FYNNEI. CDR3 in amino acids: CASGRTPWDAFF. CDR3 nucleotides: TGTGCCAGCGGACGAACCCCCTGGGACGCTTTCTTT.

The rearrangement links TRBV7-9 to TRBJ2-7; D possibly uses TRBD1 or TRBD2 (5 bases each). Trimming removed 5 bases from V and 4 bases from J, with 21 bases in between. CDR1 is SEHNR and CDR2 is FQNEAQ in the germline V gene (reference sequence). The CDR3 has 16 residues. In DNA form, the CDR3 reads TGTGCCAGCAGCCCCCCTCTATCGGGGCCTGGTTACGAGCAGTACTTC. Its translation: CASSPPLSGPGYEQYF.

This chain links TRBV5-4 with TRBJ2-7; a weak D match, TRBD2 (6 bases). The germline V gene encodes CDR1 SGHNT and CDR2 YYREEE (reference sequence). The CDR3 extends over 12 amino acids. The ends were cut back, 5 bases at V and 7 bases at J, with 13 bases in the middle. CDR3 nucleotides: TGTGCCAGCAGGTCCCGGGGGAGTGAGCAGTACTTC. Translating gives CASRSRGSEQYF.

The chain has TRBV5-1 and TRBJ2-3; D unresolved. Germline V gene sequence: CDR1 SGHRS, CDR2 YFSETQ. V lost 3 bases and J lost 6, with 17 bases in between. The CDR3 covers 15 residues. The CDR3 sequence is CASSWSGPRADTQYF. The CDR3 bases are TGCGCCAGCAGCTGGTCCGGGCCTAGAGCGGATACGCAGTATTTT.

The chain joins TRBV18 to TRBJ2-7; unclear D gene. Germline loops: CDR1 KGHSH, CDR2 LQKENI. The CDR3 length is 13 residues. V lost 3 bases and J lost 6, with 12 bases in between. The CDR3 coding sequence is TGTGCCAGCTCACCCAGACCCCTCTCCGAGCAGTACTTC. Its translation is CASSPRPLSEQYF.

The CDR3 nucleotides read TGTGCTAGTGGTTTGGTACGAAAGGACCAGGTCGGCGGGGGGGTATTGAGTGAGCAGTTCTTC. Amino acids: CASGLVRKDQVGGGVLSEQFF. The J gene is TRBJ2-1, the V gene TRBV12-5; TRBD2 aligns across 9 bases. J lost 9 bases, V lost 0 bases, and 24 bases had no gene match. Germline V lookup: CDR1 LGHNT, CDR2 FRNRAP. The CDR3 runs 21 residues.

The genes are TRBV7-9 and TRBJ1-2, with a possible D match to TRBD1 (5 bases). Trimming took off 1 base at V and 4 bases at J, with 10 bases between the two ends. Germline loops: CDR1 SEHNR, CDR2 FQNEAQ (reference sequence). The CDR3 runs 14 residues. In nucleotides, the CDR3 is TGTGCCAGCAGCTTAGGGGACGGGCCCTATGGCTACACCTTC. Encoded protein: CASSLGDGPYGYTF.